This T cell receptor (beta chain) was documented in a study of blood T cell repertoires in COVID-19. As for the study in general: PBMCs, B-cell-depleted T cells, or T cells were the source of the cDNA or gDNA that made up the material.

The germline V gene has CDR1 SGHVS and CDR2 FQNEAQ. Trimming removed 5 bases from V and 4 bases from J; junction bases left unmatched: 15. This CDR3 comprises 18 residues. In the source study's methods: For nucleated cells, counts were estimated from reference gene primer amplification. Some clones are missing from TCRdb's copy, which holds only in-frame ones; the method was immunoSEQ multiplex PCR. The DNA gave D and trimming, while V, J and clone size come from that table. The sample has fewer than 150,000 clones, around nine tenths seen once. The chain combines TRBV7-8 with TRBJ2-3; 10 bases agree with TRBD2. This TCR was sampled from a woman in her thirties or forties with acute or convalescent COVID-19. Sequenced material: peripheral blood. The DNA of the CDR3 is TGTGCCAGCAGCCCGAACCCCAAAGCGGGGGGGCCCGCAGATACGCAGTATTTT. It encodes CASSPNPKAGGPADTQYF. Together with reference TRBV7-8 and TRBJ2-3, the CDR3 gives the full variable domain: GAGVSQSPRYKVAKRGQDVALRCDPISGHVSLFWYQQALGQGPEFLTYFQNEAQLDKSGLPSDRFFAERPEGSVSTLKIQRTQQEDSAVYLCASSPNPKAGGPADTQYFGPGTRLTVL.